The 14 T cell receptor beta chains given below trace back to one sample, sequenced in a study of cytomegalovirus exposure and HLA in healthy donors. The PCR was carried out with 60 Vbeta primers and 13 Jbeta primers. The method was immunoSEQ multiplex PCR; TCRdb's version includes in-frame clones alone and lacks a portion of them. The profile covers around 100,000 clones, with about three quarters appearing a single time and about 4.5% taken by the ten largest. The sequencing sample was made of PBMCs. The receptors were sampled from a middle-aged woman in good health and CMV-seropositive.

The V call is TRBV5-6, the J call TRBJ2-7, with a tentative D call TRBD2 (7 bases). CDR3 length: 13 amino acids. Trimming left V 0 bases short and J 7 bases short, with 11 bases between. CDR1 is SGHDT, CDR2 YYEEEE, per germline. Written as DNA, the CDR3 is TGTGCCAGCAGCTTGGTCGGGGGGCTGGAGCAGTACTTC. As protein: CASSLVGGLEQYF. Full variable domain (missing parts from reference TRBV5-6 and TRBJ2-7): DAGVTQSPTHLIKTRGQQVTLRCSPKSGHDTVSWYQQALGQGPQFIFQYYEEEERQRGNFPDRFSGHQFPNYSSELNVNALLLGDSALYLCASSLVGGLEQYFGPGTRLTVT.

The J gene is TRBJ1-2, the V gene TRBV21-1. TRBV21-1 is a pseudogene. The CDR3 has 14 residues. Here the CDR3 DNA reads TGTGCCAGCAGCAAACCGACGGGGGGGTATGGCTACACCTTC. This translates into CASSKPTGGYGYTF.

Concerning this clone: The same CDR3 arises from other DNA sequences in this sample as well. The chain links TRBV4-2 to TRBJ2-7; D might be TRBD2 (5 bases). This CDR3 comprises 15 residues. Trimming stripped 0 bases from V and 4 bases from J, with 13 bases between. Germline assignment: CDR1 LGHNA and CDR2 YNFKEQ. CDR3 region: CASSQEGIAWYEQYF. The CDR3, as DNA: TGTGCCAGCAGCCAAGAAGGGATAGCGTGGTACGAGCAGTACTTC.

This clone was picked up one time. The chain uses TRBV7-8 and TRBJ1-2, with no clear D. Germline-derived CDR1 and CDR2 are SGHVS and FQNEAQ. V lost 9 bases to trimming and J lost 4 bases, with 21 bases between them. This CDR3 has 15 amino acids. The CDR3 nucleotides read TGTGCCAGTCAGCCCTACAGTACGTCGAGCTATGGCTACACCTTC. It specifies CASQPYSTSSYGYTF.

The chain employs TRBV19 and TRBJ2-7; 9 bases map to TRBD2. Germline V lookup: CDR1 LNHDA, CDR2 SQIVND (reference sequence). V shed 3 bases and J 5 bases; nucleotides not matched to a gene: 8. This CDR3 has 15 amino acids. The CDR3 region has the DNA TGTGCCAGTAGTATCAATAGCGGGAGCTACCACGAGCAGTACTTC. Translated, it gives CASSINSGSYHEQYF.

This chain joins TRBV30 and TRBJ1-5; TRBD1 is a possible D gene (5 bases). V lost 0 bases to trimming and J lost 5 bases, with 17 bases between them. The CDR3 totals 16 residues. Per germline, CDR1 GTSNPN and CDR2 SVGIG (reference sequence). The CDR3 protein is CAWSVHGSSRDQPQHF. For the CDR3, the DNA is TGTGCCTGGAGTGTACATGGGTCCTCCAGGGATCAGCCCCAGCATTTT.

This clone has just a few counts. The rearrangement joins TRBV18 to TRBJ2-1, with 8 bases aligning to TRBD2. Germline CDR1 is KGHSH and CDR2 is LQKENI. The V segment lost 6 bases and the J segment 6 bases; nucleotides outside the gene matches: 10. The CDR3 runs 15 residues. CDR3 nucleotide sequence: TGTGCCAGCTCCCCTCAGCGGGAGATCGGCAATGAGCAGTTCTTC. Residues: CASSPQREIGNEQFF.

This chain connects TRBV7-2 to TRBJ2-7; TRBD2 agrees at 9 bases. Germline CDR1 reads SGHTA; CDR2 reads FQGNSA. This CDR3 is 14 amino acids long. The ends lost 5 bases at V and 7 bases at J; junction bases unmatched: 9. CDR3 sequence reads: CASSPGLASREQYF. CDR3 coding DNA: TGTGCCAGCAGCCCGGGACTAGCTTCGAGAGAGCAGTACTTC.

The V gene is TRBV6-1, the J gene TRBJ2-1; tentative D call: TRBD1 (6 bases). Germline V gene sequence: CDR1 MNHNS, CDR2 SASEGT. The V and J ends lost 6 bases and 0 bases respectively, with 12 bases between them. The CDR3 has 15 residues. This CDR3 reads CASRAGVSSYNEQFF. The CDR3 nucleotides are TGTGCCAGCAGGGCAGGGGTTAGCTCCTACAATGAGCAGTTCTTC.

The rearrangement joins TRBV5-1 to TRBJ2-1, with unresolved D. The CDR3 is made up of 11 amino acids. Per germline, CDR1 SGHRS and CDR2 YFSETQ. Trimming removed 4 bases at V and 9 bases at J, with 8 bases between. DNA for the CDR3: TGCGCCAGCAGCCTTCACGGTGAGCAGTTCTTC. Amino acid sequence: CASSLHGEQFF.

This clone is a singleton in its sample. V gene TRBV19 combines with J gene TRBJ2-1; weak D call: TRBD2 (6 bases). There are 13 residues in the CDR3. Looked up from germline, CDR1 is LNHDA and CDR2 is SQIVND (reference sequence). Trimming took off 3 bases at V and 7 bases at J, with 10 bases between the two ends. The DNA for the CDR3 is TGTGCCAGTAGTATCTCGCGGGAAAATGAGCAGTTCTTC. Translated, it gives CASSISRENEQFF.

The chain is built from TRBV6-1 and TRBJ2-7; 8 nucleotides line up with TRBD2. CDR3 size: 15 residues. CDR1 and CDR2 from the germline V gene are MNHNS and SASEGT. V gave up 6 bases and J gave up 5 bases; unmatched junction bases: 12. The CDR3 bases are TGTGCCAGCAGGAGGGGAAGCGGGAGTCTCAACGAGCAGTACTTC. Residues: CASRRGSGSLNEQYF.

The chain recombines TRBV28 with TRBJ2-1; D gene ambiguous. CDR1 MDHEN and CDR2 SYDVKM come from the germline V gene. Trimming took 5 bases from V and 4 from J, leaving 3 bases between them. CDR3 length: 11 amino acids. The CDR3 spells CASSPYNEQFF. CDR3 in DNA: TGTGCCAGCAGTCCATACAATGAGCAGTTCTTC.

The V and J genes are TRBV11-2 and TRBJ2-7, with D perhaps TRBD2 (5 bases). There are 14 residues in the CDR3. V was cut by 2 bases and J by 0 bases, with 8 bases left in between. Germline CDR1 and CDR2: SGHAT and FQNNGV. CDR3 amino acids: CASSLSGNSYEQYF. The CDR3 nucleotides are TGTGCCAGCAGCTTATCCGGGAACTCCTACGAGCAGTACTTC. Full variable domain (outside the CDR3, taken from reference TRBV11-2 and TRBJ2-7): EAGVAQSPRYKIIEKRQSVAFWCNPISGHATLYWYQQILGQGPKLLIQFQNNGVVDDSQLPKDRFSAERLKGVDSTLKIQPAKLEDSAVYLCASSLSGNSYEQYFGPGTRLTVT.